The rows below give T cell receptor beta chains drawn from one sample of a study of CD8+ T cells in alopecia areata. Some clones are missing from TCRdb's copy, which holds only in-frame ones; the method was immunoSEQ multiplex PCR. This sample has 160,000 or so clones, with around half found just once. The source material was CD8+ T cells sorted from blood, sampled at week 0. All receptors come from a human donor with alopecia areata. CDR3s include the opening cysteine and the closing phenylalanine or tryptophan. A D gene is named only where the DNA matches it firmly. The size field is filled for only some rows; it gives once, few, many or a size class.

v_gene	j_gene	d_gene	abundance	CDR3nt	CDR3aa
TRBV5-6	TRBJ1-5	-	few	TGTGCCAGCAGCTTGGGAGGGGGCAATCAGCCCCAGCATTTT	CASSLGGGNQPQHF
TRBV27	TRBJ2-1	-	-	TGTGCCAGCAGTTTTATCGGGGAAGTTTCGAATGAGCAGTTCTTC	CASSFIGEVSNEQFF
TRBV5-1	TRBJ2-6	-	-	TGCGCCAGCAGCTTGGGGACTGGGGCCAACGTCCTGACTTTC	CASSLGTGANVLTF
TRBV4-1	TRBJ2-3	-	few	TGCGCCAGCAGCCAAGACCTAGATACGCAGTATTTT	CASSQDLDTQYF
TRBV7-2	TRBJ2-1	TRBD1	few	TGTGCCAGCAGCCACCGGGACAGGGAAGAGCAGTTCTTC	CASSHRDREEQFF
TRBV11-2	TRBJ2-3	TRBD2	-	TGTGCCAGCAGCTTAGTCGCGCGGGGGGGCACAGATACGCAGTATTTT	CASSLVARGGTDTQYF
TRBV18	TRBJ2-6	-	-	TGTGCCAGCTCCCCCAGGTCAACCTCGTCTGGGGCCAACGTCCTGACTTTC	CASSPRSTSSGANVLTF
TRBV4-3	TRBJ1-1	-	-	TGCGCCAGCAGCCAAGCCGACATAACGAACACTGAAGCTTTCTTT	CASSQADITNTEAFF
TRBV29-1	TRBJ1-2	-	-	TGCAGCGCCGGCCTGGGCAGGGCGGATGGCTACACCTTC	CSAGLGRADGYTF
TRBV6-5	TRBJ2-7	-	-	TGTGCCAGCAGTTACTCGAACGGGGACTTCGAGCAGTACTTC	CASSYSNGDFEQYF
TRBV7-6	TRBJ2-7	-	-	TGTGCCAGCAGCTTAGATGATCGAGCCACCCGGGAGCAGTACTTC	CASSLDDRATREQYF
TRBV4-3	TRBJ1-1	-	-	TGCGCCAGCAGCCAAGCTCTTGACAGGCTAACTGAAGCTTTCTTT	CASSQALDRLTEAFF
TRBV2	TRBJ2-7	-	-	TGTGCCAGCAGTGAGAGGATAGGGGTCTACGAGCAGTACTTC	CASSERIGVYEQYF
TRBV2	TRBJ2-7	TRBD1	-	TGTGCCAGCAGAACAGGGGTAAACATCTACGAGCAGTACTTC	CASRTGVNIYEQYF
TRBV30	TRBJ1-6	TRBD1	once	TGTGCCTGGAGTGTGGGCGTACAGGGGGCCTCACCCCTCCACTTT	CAWSVGVQGASPLHF
TRBV13	TRBJ2-1	TRBD2	-	TGTGCCAGCAGCTCCACAGCGGGGCTTGAGCAGTTCTTC	CASSSTAGLEQFF
TRBV23-1	TRBJ2-3	-	few	TGCGCCACCGAGGGGACCACAGATACGCAGTATTTT	CATEGTTDTQYF
TRBV30	TRBJ1-1	TRBD1	-	TGTGCCTGGAGTGTCGACACAGGGGGGAACACTGAAGCTTTCTTT	CAWSVDTGGNTEAFF
TRBV30	TRBJ2-7	-	-	TGTGCCTGGTCGAATAACTACGAGCAGTACTTC	CAWSNNYEQYF
TRBV9	TRBJ1-2	-	once	TGTGCCAGCAGCGTAGGTGGAGGGAACTATGGCTACACCTTC	CASSVGGGNYGYTF
TRBV6-6	TRBJ1-2	-	-	TGTGCCAGCAATATTCCAGGGGAATTGGACTATGGCTACACCTTC	CASNIPGELDYGYTF
TRBV7-9	TRBJ2-1	TRBD1	-	TGTGCCAGCAGTCCCCTAACTTCTAGGACAGGGGGCAATGAGCAGTTCTTC	CASSPLTSRTGGNEQFF
TRBV10-1	TRBJ2-3	TRBD2	few	TGCGCCAGCAGTGAGTCGAACGGGGGGGCCACAGATACGCAGTATTTT	CASSESNGGATDTQYF
TRBV25-1	TRBJ2-7	-	-	TGTGCCAGCAGTGAAGGTCGGGGGTGGAACTCCTACGAGCAGTACTTC	CASSEGRGWNSYEQYF
TRBV2	TRBJ2-7	TRBD2	-	TGTGCCAGCAGTGAACCGGGGGGTTACGAGCAGTACTTC	CASSEPGGYEQYF
TRBV4-3	TRBJ2-1	TRBD1	-	TGCGCCAGCAGCCAACTTCCGGGACAGGGAGAGCAGTTCTTC	CASSQLPGQGEQFF
TRBV4-3	TRBJ2-7	-	-	TGCGCCAGCAGCCAAGAAACTGGAGACTCCTACGAGCAGTACTTC	CASSQETGDSYEQYF
TRBV30	TRBJ1-1	TRBD1	-	TGTGCCTGGAATCGACAGGGTGACACTGAAGCTTTCTTT	CAWNRQGDTEAFF
TRBV7-8	TRBJ2-1	TRBD1	-	TGTGCCAGCAGCATACCCACAGGGGAAGAGCAGTTCTTC	CASSIPTGEEQFF
TRBV11-2	TRBJ2-1	-	few	TGTGCCAGCAGCTGGAATCGGGGGAATGAGCAGTTCTTC	CASSWNRGNEQFF
TRBV30	TRBJ2-7	-	-	TGTGCCTGGAGTTCGCAGGGGGGTTCCGAGCAGTACTTC	CAWSSQGGSEQYF
TRBV7-9	TRBJ2-7	TRBD2	-	TGTGCCAGCGCCACCGGGGGGGCGGGCTACGAGCAGTACTTC	CASATGGAGYEQYF
TRBV7-2	TRBJ2-3	-	-	TGTGCCAGCAGCTTGTTGTGGGCAGGTAGCACAGATACGCAGTATTTT	CASSLLWAGSTDTQYF
TRBV29-1	TRBJ2-1	-	few	TGCAGCGTTTTTTATAAGAGCTCCTACAATGAGCAGTTCTTC	CSVFYKSSYNEQFF
TRBV7-3	TRBJ2-3	TRBD2	-	TGTGCCAGCACCATTAGCGGGGGCCTTGGAGATACGCAGTATTTT	CASTISGGLGDTQYF
TRBV30	TRBJ1-1	-	-	TGTGCCTCCCTCCCTTGGCGGGGGGCTCCAGCTTTCTTT	CASLPWRGAPAFF
TRBV4-3	TRBJ1-2	-	-	TGCGCCAGCAGCCAAGATGGGGGCTATGGCTACACCTTC	CASSQDGGYGYTF
TRBV19	TRBJ2-1	TRBD2	few	TGTGCCAGTAGTCCGCGGAAGCGGGGGAACCACAATGAGCAGTTCTTC	CASSPRKRGNHNEQFF
TRBV30	TRBJ1-1	-	-	TGTGCCTGGAGTGCAGGGTACGGGGAAGCTTTCTTT	CAWSAGYGEAFF
TRBV19	TRBJ1-6	-	few	TGTGCCACCAGAAGGAGTGAGGGTTCACCCCTCCACTTT	CATRRSEGSPLHF
TRBV27	TRBJ2-7	TRBD2	-	TGTGCCAGCAGTCTCCTACTAGCGGGGGGGCCGTATGAGCAGTACTTC	CASSLLLAGGPYEQYF
TRBV11-2	TRBJ2-7	-	-	TGTGCCAGCAGCCATAGAAGTTCCGGGGACGGGACGGCGCCCTACGAGCAGTACTTC	CASSHRSSGDGTAPYEQYF